The 8 T cell receptor beta chains in this list originate from one sample, sequenced in a study of blood T cell repertoires in COVID-19. Method: immunoSEQ multiplex PCR; TCRdb's copy keeps in-frame clones and lacks some. This table has approximately 240,000 clones, 79% appearing once. Sequenced sample: peripheral blood. Every receptor here comes from a woman aged 40 to 50 with active or convalescent COVID-19.

The rearrangement uses TRBV4-1 and TRBJ1-3; a weak D match, TRBD1 (5 bases). CDR1 MGHRA and CDR2 YSYEKL come from the germline V gene. The CDR3 runs 16 residues. V lost 1 base, J lost 0 bases, and 10 bases lay in between. Here the CDR3 reads CASSQGPGSSGNTIYF. CDR3 nucleotides: TGCGCCAGCAGCCAAGGACCAGGGTCCTCTGGAAACACCATATATTTT.

The rearrangement uses TRBV3-1 (or the pseudogene TRBV3-2) and TRBJ2-2; the D gene is possibly TRBD2 (6 bases). From germline, CDR1 is LGHDT and CDR2 YNNKEL (reference sequence). This CDR3 is 14 amino acids long. The ends were cut back, 0 bases at V and 6 bases at J, with 8 bases in the middle. CDR3 nucleotide sequence: TGTGCCAGCAGCCAAGACGGGGGTGCCGGGGAGCTGTTTTTT. Its translation is CASSQDGGAGELFF.

The V call is TRBV21-1, the J call TRBJ1-2; TRBD1, the table's D call, lacks a check against the DNA. TRBV21-1 is a known pseudogene. This CDR3 is built from 14 residues. The CDR3 loop reads CASSGFDRGIGYTF. The CDR3 coding sequence is TGTGCCAGCAGCGGATTCGACAGGGGTATTGGCTACACCTTC.

The chain has TRBV2 and TRBJ2-3; 8 bases match TRBD2. The germline CDR1 and CDR2 sequences are SNHLY and FYNNEI. J lost 1 base, V lost 2 bases, and 5 bases had no gene match. The CDR3 runs to 16 residues. The CDR3 sequence: CASSEYKAGGTDTQYF. In DNA form, the CDR3 reads TGTGCCAGCAGTGAATATAAAGCGGGGGGCACAGATACGCAGTATTTT. The variable domain in full, with the rest retrieved from reference TRBV2 and TRBJ2-3, is EPEVTQTPSHQVTQMGQEVILRCVPISNHLYFYWYRQILGQKVEFLVSFYNNEISEKSEIFDDQFSVERPDGSNFTLKIRSTKLEDSAMYFCASSEYKAGGTDTQYFGPGTRLTVL.

This chain uses TRBV19 with TRBJ1-2, with TRBD1 identical over 7 bases. This CDR3 spans 16 amino acids. J was trimmed by 0 bases and V by 6 bases; bases with no gene match: 10. From germline, CDR1 is LNHDA and CDR2 SQIVND (reference sequence). CDR3 nucleotide sequence: TGTGCCAGTAGCCCAGACAGGGCGCGGACTAACTATGGCTACACCTTC. It is translated as CASSPDRARTNYGYTF.

The J gene is TRBJ2-5, the V gene TRBV5-4, with TRBD1 identical over 8 bases. The germline V gene encodes CDR1 SGHNT and CDR2 YYREEE (reference sequence). This CDR3 spans 15 amino acids. V gave up 0 bases and J gave up 4 bases; unmatched junction bases: 5. CDR3 in amino acids: CASSLGQGIGETQYF. CDR3 bases: TGTGCCAGCAGCTTGGGACAGGGGATAGGAGAGACCCAGTACTTC.

The genes are TRBV3-1 (or the pseudogene TRBV3-2) and TRBJ2-7, with D possibly TRBD2 on 6 matching bases. The CDR3 has 15 residues. Deletions cut 6 bases from V and 2 bases from J, with 17 bases between. Germline-derived CDR1 and CDR2 are LGHDT and YNNKEL (reference sequence). In nucleotides, the CDR3 is TGTGCCAGCAGGGGTTCCGGGACTTCGACCTACGAGCAGTACTTC. Encoded protein: CASRGSGTSTYEQYF.

This sequence joins TRBV12-3 or TRBV12-4 and TRBJ1-1, with D unresolved. The CDR3 extends over 13 amino acids. V shed 6 bases and J shed 1 base, with 9 bases lying between them. The CDR3 sequence is CASSMGPNTEAFF. The CDR3, as DNA: TGTGCCAGCAGCATGGGCCCGAACACTGAAGCTTTCTTT.